The 10 T cell receptor beta chains below were found in one sample sequenced in a study of T cells in Graves' hyperthyroidism and ophthalmopathy. Researchers took RNA transcripts and amplified the TCR beta CDR3 regions from them. The HTBI set primed first-round TCR CDR3 RT-PCR. TCRdb analysed the multiplex PCR reads with MiXCR anew, one entry per CDR3 protein. In the table there are about 770,000 distinct CDR3 sequences, 15% to 20% of which are singletons. Sequencing used blood. The receptors here all came from a woman between 50 and 59 years old with Graves' hyperthyroidism that later progressed to Graves' ophthalmopathy.

This clonotype was detected many times. The chain carries TRBV3-1 and TRBJ2-7, with 7 bases identical to TRBD1. CDR1 and CDR2 (germline): LGHDT, YNNKEL (reference sequence). The length of the CDR3 is 16 residues. V lost 1 base to trimming and J lost 2 bases; unmatched junction nucleotides: 8. In DNA, the CDR3 is TGTGCCAGCAGCCAAGCCAGGGACAGTACTACCTACGAGCAGTACTTC. This gives the protein CASSQARDSTTYEQYF.

This clonotype was counted only a few times. This chain connects TRBV11-1 to TRBJ1-3, with 7 nucleotides matching TRBD1. The CDR3 is made up of 16 amino acids. V trimming: 4 bases; J trimming: 2 bases; junction bases outside the gene matches: 8. The germline gives CDR1 SGHAT, CDR2 FQDESV (reference sequence). As DNA, the CDR3 is TGTGCCAGCAGCTGGACAGGCCGCGCAACTGGAAACACCATATATTTT. Translated: CASSWTGRATGNTIYF.

The chain is built from TRBV5-1 and TRBJ1-3, with D unresolved. V was trimmed by 1 base and J by 0 bases, leaving 11 bases between them. CDR3 length equals 16 residues. CDR1 is SGHRS, CDR2 YFSETQ, per germline. The CDR3 spells CASSLNSALSGNTIYF. DNA of the CDR3: TGCGCCAGCAGCTTGAACAGCGCTCTCTCTGGAAACACCATATATTTT.

This clonotype has more than one count but fewer than ten. The V and J genes are TRBV2 and TRBJ1-2, with D uncertain. The CDR3 is 14 amino acids. CDR1 is SNHLY, CDR2 FYNNEI, per germline. V lost 7 bases to trimming and J lost 3 bases, with 15 bases between them. CDR3 residues: CASNGLETYYGYTF. The CDR3, as DNA: TGTGCCAGCAACGGACTGGAGACTTACTATGGCTACACCTTC.

This clonotype turned up a few times. This chain connects TRBV29-1 to TRBJ1-6; D is ambiguous. From germline, CDR1 is SQVTM and CDR2 ANQGSEA. Trimming removed 1 base at V and 7 bases at J, with 11 bases between. The CDR3 totals 14 residues. CDR3 nucleotides: TGCAGCGTTGAAGGGGAAAGAAGCAATTCACCCCTCCACTTT. Protein sequence: CSVEGERSNSPLHF.

The CDR3 reads CASTLWDRPYGYTF. As DNA, the CDR3 is TGTGCCAGCACACTCTGGGACAGGCCATATGGCTACACCTTC. The rearrangement joins TRBV19 to TRBJ1-2; 8 bases fit TRBD1. From germline, CDR1 is LNHDA and CDR2 SQIVND (reference sequence). The trim removed 9 bases at V and 5 bases at J, leaving 11 bases unmatched. The CDR3 contains 14 residues.

The table lists this clonotype with many counts. This chain joins TRBV27 and TRBJ2-1, with D unresolved. Germline V gives CDR1 MNHEY, CDR2 SMNVEV (reference sequence). Trimming cost V 3 bases and J 2 bases, with 5 bases left between them. CDR3 size: 13 residues. The CDR3 here is CASSFDPYNEQFF. The CDR3 bases are TGTGCCAGCAGTTTCGACCCCTACAATGAGCAGTTCTTC.

This clonotype appeared many times. V and J are TRBV2 and TRBJ2-1; D uncertain. V lost 4 bases to trimming and J lost 6 bases, with 13 bases between them. CDR1 is SNHLY, CDR2 FYNNEI, per germline. The CDR3 has 14 residues. The CDR3: CASSALYRVNEQFF. In nucleotides, the CDR3 is TGTGCCAGCAGTGCCTTATATAGAGTCAATGAGCAGTTCTTC.

Only a few counts were recorded for this clonotype. The chain carries TRBV18 and TRBJ2-2; 9 bases line up with TRBD2. V was pared by 1 base and J by 1 base, with 7 bases of the junction left unmatched. This CDR3 has 18 residues. Per germline, CDR1 KGHSH and CDR2 LQKENI. Here the CDR3 reads CASSPRPASGENTGELFF. CDR3 DNA sequence: TGTGCCAGCTCACCACGACCCGCTAGCGGGGAGAACACCGGGGAGCTGTTTTTT.

The chain has TRBV6-1 and TRBJ2-6; no definite D call. Germline V lookup: CDR1 MNHNS, CDR2 SASEGT. V lost 7 bases, J lost 2 bases, and 9 bases lay in between. CDR3 length: 14 amino acids. The CDR3: CASTVDPGANVLTF. The CDR3 region has the DNA TGTGCCAGCACAGTTGACCCTGGGGCCAACGTCCTGACTTTC.